This record looks at one T cell receptor beta chain sequence and its context. These data belong to a study of blood T cell repertoires in COVID-19. As for the study in general: Samples taken during acute and convalescent COVID-19 were collected in the United States, Italy and Spain. The analysed material was cDNA or gDNA that came from T cells, B-cell-depleted T cells, or PBMCs.

CDR1 is SGHNT, CDR2 YYREEE, per germline (reference sequence). CDR3 length equals 16 residues. The V gene lost 1 base and the J gene lost 1 base, with 14 bases spanning the gap. Original handling: By means of reference gene primer amplification, nucleated cell counts were estimated. Some clones are missing from TCRdb's copy, which holds only in-frame ones; the method was immunoSEQ multiplex PCR. V and J calls and clone size follow that table, whereas D and trimming were derived from the DNA. The sample contains 85,000 to 110,000 clones, around 90% of which appear only once. The origin of this receptor is a woman aged 80 or older in a cohort sampled during active COVID-19. Sample: peripheral blood. The chain joins TRBV5-4 to TRBJ1-1; D ambiguous. CDR3 residues: CASSLSATASNTEAFF. CDR3 nucleotides: TGTGCCAGCAGCTTGAGTGCCACAGCCTCGAACACTGAAGCTTTCTTT.